The T cell receptor beta chain under discussion was sequenced for a study of CD8 T cell repertoires and HIV-1 epitope variants. The count of this clone is one. Antigen specificity is unknown. The CDR3 is 15 residues long. From germline, CDR1 is LNHDA and CDR2 SQIVND (reference sequence). The V end lost 5 bases, the J end lost 4 bases, and 14 bases lay between the germline ends. TCRdb keeps only in-frame clones here, not all; method: immunoSEQ multiplex PCR. The profile covers about 1,900 clones, with approximately 69% appearing a single time and approximately 39% taken by the ten largest. The sample taken for sequencing was cultured CD8+ T cells derived from PBMCs. This clonotype was sampled from a male donor with HIV. The rearrangement uses TRBV19 and TRBJ2-2, with D maybe TRBD2 (6 bases). The CDR3 reads CASSLWEVSTGELFF. The DNA of the CDR3 is TGTGCCAGTAGTTTGTGGGAGGTTAGCACCGGGGAGCTGTTTTTT.